These 17 T cell receptor beta chains share one sample of origin, sequenced in a study of shared clonotypes between healthy human individuals. Profiled with immunoSEQ multiplex PCR; TCRdb holds only in-frame clones, not every one. The top ten hold about 0.4% of the sample, which has some 1.5 million clones, around 98% seen once. The sample was naive CD4+ T cells sorted from blood. Subset given: CD45RA+ positively selected. These receptors all come from a man aged 30 to 45 in good health.

This clone came up once. V usage is TRBV7-9 and J usage is TRBJ2-1; D tentatively reads TRBD1 or TRBD2 (6 bases each). The germline V gene encodes CDR1 SEHNR and CDR2 FQNEAQ (reference sequence). Trimming stripped 5 bases from V and 2 bases from J, with 22 bases between. The CDR3 contains 18 residues. CDR3 amino acids: CASSPGGWGRGTYNEQFF. The CDR3 bases are TGTGCCAGCAGCCCCGGTGGTTGGGGGCGCGGGACCTACAATGAGCAGTTCTTC.

The V call is TRBV29-1, the J call TRBJ2-7; 7 positions match TRBD1. The CDR3 loop spans 12 amino acids. The V gene end was trimmed by 7 bases and the J gene end by 5 bases; junction bases not matched to a gene: 8. CDR1 is SQVTM, CDR2 ANQGSEA, per germline. In DNA, the CDR3 is TGCAGCGCAAAGGACAGGAATAACGAGCAGTACTTC. Residues: CSAKDRNNEQYF.

The rearrangement uses TRBV7-2 and TRBJ1-1, with no clear D. Germline CDR1 reads SGHTA; CDR2 reads FQGNSA. The V end lost 3 bases, the J end lost 2 bases, and 10 bases lay between the germline ends. The CDR3 is made up of 14 amino acids. The CDR3 nucleotides read TGTGCCAGCAGCTTGGATAGTTACAACACTGAAGCTTTCTTT. It yields the protein CASSLDSYNTEAFF.

J is TRBJ1-1 and V is TRBV18, with a weak D call TRBD1 (5 bases). The V gene's germline CDR1 is KGHSH and CDR2 LQKENI. V was trimmed by 4 bases and J by 4 bases, leaving 16 bases between them. This CDR3 region has 15 residues. The CDR3, as DNA: TGTGCCAGCTCACATAGACAGATTGTAGGCACTGAAGCTTTCTTT. Residues: CASSHRQIVGTEAFF.

The CDR3 reads CASHKTENYGYTF. In nucleotides, the CDR3 is TGTGCCAGCCACAAGACAGAGAATTATGGCTACACCTTC. The V gene is TRBV19, the J gene TRBJ1-2; possibly TRBD1 for D (5 bases). The CDR3 loop spans 13 amino acids. Germline V gene lookup returns CDR1 LNHDA and CDR2 SQIVND (reference sequence). V lost 9 bases to trimming and J lost 5 bases, with 16 bases between them.

This chain uses TRBV19 with TRBJ2-1; tentative D call: TRBD2 (6 bases). Trimming took 0 bases from V and 0 from J, leaving 12 bases between them. Germline CDR1 LNHDA, CDR2 SQIVND (reference sequence). The CDR3 sequence is 17 residues long. This CDR3 reads CASSIDRAGISYNEQFF. In nucleotides, the CDR3 is TGTGCCAGTAGTATAGATCGGGCGGGGATCTCCTACAATGAGCAGTTCTTC.

This chain connects TRBV18 to TRBJ2-7; D may correspond to TRBD1 or TRBD2 (5 bases each). Trimming took 8 bases from V and 2 from J, leaving 10 bases between them. The CDR3 runs to 12 residues. Per the germline V gene, CDR1 is KGHSH and CDR2 is LQKENI. The CDR3 region is CASQGPTYEQYF. Here the CDR3 DNA reads TGTGCCAGCCAGGGACCAACCTACGAGCAGTACTTC.

This sequence joins TRBV5-1 and TRBJ1-1; unclear D gene. CDR3 length: 15 residues. Germline V CDR1 and CDR2: SGHRS, YFSETQ. V lost 1 base and J 6 bases, leaving 16 bases between the germline ends. The CDR3 loop reads CASSLWELSGSEAFF. The CDR3 bases are TGCGCCAGCAGCTTGTGGGAACTCTCGGGCTCTGAAGCTTTCTTT.

This chain uses TRBV6-6 with TRBJ1-5; a weak D match, TRBD1 (6 bases). Germline-derived CDR1 and CDR2 are MNHNY and SVGAGI (reference sequence). CDR3 length: 14 amino acids. The V end lost 6 bases, the J end lost 1 base, and 10 bases lay between the germline ends. CDR3 DNA: TGTGCCAGCAGCCTAGGACAGAGCAATCAGCCCCAGCATTTT. It is translated as CASSLGQSNQPQHF.

V and J are TRBV5-1 and TRBJ2-5; no firm D call. CDR3 size: 13 residues. Trimming shortened V by 0 bases and J by 2 bases, and 5 bases separated the two germline ends. Germline lookup yields CDR1 SGHRS and CDR2 YFSETQ. In DNA, the CDR3 is TGCGCCAGCAGCTTGGTTGCGCAAGAGACCCAGTACTTC. Residues: CASSLVAQETQYF.

Details on this clone: This sample includes further DNA sequences coding for the same CDR3. V and J are TRBV7-9 and TRBJ2-7, with unresolved D. V was shortened by 1 base and J by 3 bases, with 7 bases between the two germline ends. CDR3 length equals 13 residues. Germline V gene data show CDR1 as SEHNR and CDR2 as FQNEAQ (reference sequence). CDR3 amino acids: CASSLGRVYEQYF. Here the CDR3 DNA reads TGTGCCAGCAGCTTAGGTCGCGTCTACGAGCAGTACTTC. Full variable domain (remainder filled in from reference TRBV7-9 and TRBJ2-7): DTGVSQNPRHKITKRGQNVTFRCDPISEHNRLYWYRQTLGQGPEFLTYFQNEAQLEKSRLLSDRFSAERPKGSFSTLEIQRTEQGDSAMYLCASSLGRVYEQYFGPGTRLTVT.

The chain recombines TRBV11-2 with TRBJ1-2, with TRBD1 identical over 10 bases. V trimming: 5 bases; J trimming: 4 bases; junction bases outside the gene matches: 10. Per germline, CDR1 SGHAT and CDR2 FQNNGV. The CDR3 spans 16 residues. The DNA of the CDR3 is TGTGCCAGCAGCCTCGGGACAGGGGCGCCGGGCTATGGCTACACCTTC. Protein sequence: CASSLGTGAPGYGYTF.

The chain employs TRBV7-2 and TRBJ2-1, with D possibly TRBD1 on 5 matching bases. The CDR3 length is 17 residues. Trimming pared 1 base from V and 5 bases from J, leaving 18 bases between. Germline CDR1 and CDR2: SGHTA and FQGNSA. CDR3 amino acids: CASSLGLGRQRNNEQFF. CDR3 sequence (DNA): TGTGCCAGCAGCTTAGGGTTGGGGCGGCAAAGAAACAATGAGCAGTTCTTC.

CDR3 protein: CASSQAMAGYGEQYF. The CDR3 region has the DNA TGTGCCAGCAGCCAGGCAATGGCGGGATATGGCGAGCAGTACTTC. This sequence joins TRBV5-5 and TRBJ2-7; perhaps TRBD2 as D (6 bases). Germline CDR1 and CDR2: SGHKS and YYEKEE (reference sequence). The CDR3 runs 15 residues. V lost 4 bases and J 6 bases, leaving 20 bases between the germline ends.

This clone appeared once. This chain uses TRBV5-4 with TRBJ2-7; a possible D gene is TRBD1 (6 bases). The CDR3 extends over 14 amino acids. The V gene lost 4 bases and the J gene lost 6 bases, with 17 bases spanning the gap. Germline V gene data show CDR1 as SGHNT and CDR2 as YYREEE (reference sequence). CDR3 nucleotide sequence: TGTGCCAGCAGCACAAGGACAGTTCTGGGCGAGCAGTACTTC. It is translated as CASSTRTVLGEQYF.

The chain carries TRBV2 and TRBJ2-7, with D maybe TRBD2 (5 bases). In germline, CDR1 is SNHLY, CDR2 FYNNEI. This CDR3 contains 11 residues. V was trimmed by 7 bases and J by 3 bases, leaving 7 bases between them. The CDR3 protein is CASKTSYEQYF. The CDR3 DNA reads as TGTGCCAGCAAAACTAGCTACGAGCAGTACTTC.

The genes are TRBV29-1 and TRBJ2-1, with TRBD2 matching over 14 bases. From germline, CDR1 is SQVTM and CDR2 ANQGSEA. CDR3 length equals 15 residues. The junction had 2 bases not matched to a gene; V was cut back by 0 bases and J by 7 bases. The CDR3: CSVEEGLAGGNEQFF. The CDR3 DNA follows: TGCAGCGTTGAAGAAGGACTAGCGGGAGGTAATGAGCAGTTCTTC.